Listed here are 2 T cell receptor beta chains from one sample, sequenced in a study of early T cells in non-severe SARS-CoV-2 infection. MiXCR was run by TCRdb on the 5' RACE reads, yielding one entry per CDR3 protein. The sample lists 85,000 to 100,000 distinct CDR3 sequences, roughly 11% occurring once. The specimen sequenced was whole blood. These receptors came from an adult who was a healthcare worker with PCR-confirmed SARS-CoV-2 infection or an uninfected control (not recorded which).

There are many counts of this clonotype. The chain is built from TRBV2 and TRBJ1-2; D ambiguous. The V end was cut by 0 bases, the J end by 0 bases, with 11 bases between. CDR3 length equals 16 residues. Germline V CDR1 and CDR2: SNHLY, FYNNEI. This CDR3 reads CASSEALWGTNYGYTF. The CDR3 DNA sequence: TGTGCCAGCAGTGAAGCGCTTTGGGGAACTAACTATGGCTACACCTTC.

This clonotype was observed at least ten times. The genes are TRBV2 and TRBJ2-3, with 8 bases aligning to TRBD2. This CDR3 region has 13 residues. The germline CDR1 and CDR2 sequences are SNHLY and FYNNEI. V shed 6 bases and J 5 bases; nucleotides not matched to a gene: 4. CDR3 sequence: CASRGLDGDTQYF. CDR3 DNA: TGTGCCAGCAGGGGACTAGATGGAGATACGCAGTATTTT.